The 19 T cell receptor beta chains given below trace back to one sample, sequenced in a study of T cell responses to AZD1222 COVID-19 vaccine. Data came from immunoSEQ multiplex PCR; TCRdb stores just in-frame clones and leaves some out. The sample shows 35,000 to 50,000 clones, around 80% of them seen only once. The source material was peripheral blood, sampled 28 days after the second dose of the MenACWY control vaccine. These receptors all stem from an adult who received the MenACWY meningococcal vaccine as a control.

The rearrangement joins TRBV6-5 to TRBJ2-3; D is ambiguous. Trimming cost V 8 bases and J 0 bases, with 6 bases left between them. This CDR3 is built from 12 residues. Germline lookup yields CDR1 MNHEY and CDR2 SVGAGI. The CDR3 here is CASDPSTDTQYF. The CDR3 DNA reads TGTGCCAGCGATCCTAGCACAGATACGCAGTATTTT.

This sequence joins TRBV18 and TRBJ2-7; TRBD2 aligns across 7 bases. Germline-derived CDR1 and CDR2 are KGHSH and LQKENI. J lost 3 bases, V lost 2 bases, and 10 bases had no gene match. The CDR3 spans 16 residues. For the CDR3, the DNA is TGTGCCAGCTCACCAGATGCCCAGCGGGAATACTACGAGCAGTACTTC. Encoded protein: CASSPDAQREYYEQYF.

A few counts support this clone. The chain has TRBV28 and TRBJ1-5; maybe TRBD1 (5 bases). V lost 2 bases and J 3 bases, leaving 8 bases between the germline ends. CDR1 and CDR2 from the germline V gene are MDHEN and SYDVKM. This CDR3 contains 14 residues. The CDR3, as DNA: TGTGCCAGCAGTTTAAGACAGAACAATCAGCCCCAGCATTTT. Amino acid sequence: CASSLRQNNQPQHF.

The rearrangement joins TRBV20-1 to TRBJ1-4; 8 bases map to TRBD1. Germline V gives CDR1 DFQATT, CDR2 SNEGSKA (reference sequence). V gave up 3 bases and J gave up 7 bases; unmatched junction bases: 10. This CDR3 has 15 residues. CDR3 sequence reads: CSASETGGPLEKLFF. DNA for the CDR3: TGCAGTGCTAGTGAAACAGGGGGGCCCCTTGAAAAACTGTTTTTT.

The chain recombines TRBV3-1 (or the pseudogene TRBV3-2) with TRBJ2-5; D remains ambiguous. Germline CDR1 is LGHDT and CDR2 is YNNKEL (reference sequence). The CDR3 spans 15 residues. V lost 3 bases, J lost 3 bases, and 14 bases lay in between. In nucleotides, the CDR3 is TGTGCCAGCAGCCAGACACACGTCCCCGAAGAGACCCAGTACTTC. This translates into CASSQTHVPEETQYF.

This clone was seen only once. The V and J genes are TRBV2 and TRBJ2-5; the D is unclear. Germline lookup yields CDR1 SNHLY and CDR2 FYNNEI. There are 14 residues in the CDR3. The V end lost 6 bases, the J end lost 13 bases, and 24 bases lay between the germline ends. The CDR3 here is CASSRLSESELGYF. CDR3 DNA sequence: TGTGCCAGCAGCCGACTTTCCGAGTCGGAGCTGGGGTACTTC.

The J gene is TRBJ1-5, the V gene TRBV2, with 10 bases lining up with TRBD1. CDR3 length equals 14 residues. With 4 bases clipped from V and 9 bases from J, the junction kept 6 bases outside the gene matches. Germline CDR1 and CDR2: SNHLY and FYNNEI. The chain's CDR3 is CASSAHGTGAPQHF. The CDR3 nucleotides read TGTGCCAGCAGTGCCCACGGGACAGGGGCGCCCCAGCATTTT.

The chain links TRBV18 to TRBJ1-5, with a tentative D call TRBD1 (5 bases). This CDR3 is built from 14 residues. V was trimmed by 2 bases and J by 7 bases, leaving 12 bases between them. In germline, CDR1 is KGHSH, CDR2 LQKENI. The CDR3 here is CASSPGMEGQPQHF. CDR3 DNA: TGTGCCAGCTCACCAGGTATGGAGGGGCAGCCCCAGCATTTT.

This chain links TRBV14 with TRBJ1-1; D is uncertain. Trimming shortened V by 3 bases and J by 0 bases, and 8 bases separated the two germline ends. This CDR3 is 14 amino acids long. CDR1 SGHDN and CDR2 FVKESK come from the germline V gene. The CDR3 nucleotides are TGTGCCAGCAGCCAGCGGGGTATGAACACTGAAGCTTTCTTT. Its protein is CASSQRGMNTEAFF.

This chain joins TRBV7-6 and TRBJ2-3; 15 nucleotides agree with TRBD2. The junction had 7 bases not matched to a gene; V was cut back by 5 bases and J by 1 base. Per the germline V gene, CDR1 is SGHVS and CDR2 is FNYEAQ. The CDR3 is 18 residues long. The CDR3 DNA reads TGTGCCAGCAGCGCAAGGGGACTAGCGGGAGGAGGCACAGATACGCAGTATTTT. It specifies CASSARGLAGGGTDTQYF.

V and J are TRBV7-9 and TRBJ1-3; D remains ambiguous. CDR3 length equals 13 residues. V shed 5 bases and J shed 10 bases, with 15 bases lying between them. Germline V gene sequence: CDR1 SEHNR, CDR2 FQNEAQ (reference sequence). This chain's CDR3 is CASSLFFEGTIYF. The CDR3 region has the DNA TGTGCCAGCAGCCTTTTCTTTGAGGGTACCATATATTTT.

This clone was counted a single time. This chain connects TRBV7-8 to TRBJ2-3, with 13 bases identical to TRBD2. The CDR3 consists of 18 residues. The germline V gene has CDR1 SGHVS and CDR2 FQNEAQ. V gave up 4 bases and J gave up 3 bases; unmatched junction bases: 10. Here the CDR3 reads CASSWQRLAGGLTDTQYF. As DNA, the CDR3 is TGTGCCAGCAGCTGGCAGAGACTAGCGGGGGGTCTAACAGATACGCAGTATTTT.

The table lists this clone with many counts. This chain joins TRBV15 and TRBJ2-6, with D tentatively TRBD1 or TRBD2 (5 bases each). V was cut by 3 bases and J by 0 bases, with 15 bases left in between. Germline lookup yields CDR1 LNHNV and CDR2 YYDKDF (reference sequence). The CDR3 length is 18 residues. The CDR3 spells CATSSLGRSSSGANVLTF. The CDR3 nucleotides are TGTGCCACCAGCAGTCTGGGACGGTCGAGCTCTGGGGCCAACGTCCTGACTTTC. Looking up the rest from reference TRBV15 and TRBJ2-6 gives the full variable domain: DAMVIQNPRYQVTQFGKPVTLSCSQTLNHNVMYWYQQKSSQAPKLLFHYYDKDFNNEADTPDNFQSRRPNTSFCFLDIRSPGLGDTAMYLCATSSLGRSSSGANVLTFGAGSRLTVL.

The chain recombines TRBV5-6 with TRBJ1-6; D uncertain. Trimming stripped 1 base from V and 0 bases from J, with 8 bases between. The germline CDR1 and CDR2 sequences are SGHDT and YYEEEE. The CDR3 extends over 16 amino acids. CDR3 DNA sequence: TGTGCCAGCAGCTTGCCGGGTGACTCCTATAATTCACCCCTCCACTTT. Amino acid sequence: CASSLPGDSYNSPLHF.

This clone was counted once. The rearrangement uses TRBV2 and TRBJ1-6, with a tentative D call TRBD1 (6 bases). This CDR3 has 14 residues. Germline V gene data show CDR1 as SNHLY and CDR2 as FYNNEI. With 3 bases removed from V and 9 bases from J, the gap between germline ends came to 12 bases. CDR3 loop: CASSEAQGLSPLHF. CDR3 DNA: TGTGCCAGCAGTGAGGCACAGGGTCTTTCACCCCTCCACTTT. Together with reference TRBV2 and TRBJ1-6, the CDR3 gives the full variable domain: EPEVTQTPSHQVTQMGQEVILRCVPISNHLYFYWYRQILGQKVEFLVSFYNNEISEKSEIFDDQFSVERPDGSNFTLKIRSTKLEDSAMYFCASSEAQGLSPLHFGNGTRLTVT.

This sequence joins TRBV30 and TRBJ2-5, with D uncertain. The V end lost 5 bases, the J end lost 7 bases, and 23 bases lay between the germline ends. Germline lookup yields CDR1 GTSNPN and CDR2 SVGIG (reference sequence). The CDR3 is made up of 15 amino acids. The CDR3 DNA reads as TGTGCCTGGGCACCCCCCCGAGCCTCCCCTGGGACCCAGTACTTC. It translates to CAWAPPRASPGTQYF.

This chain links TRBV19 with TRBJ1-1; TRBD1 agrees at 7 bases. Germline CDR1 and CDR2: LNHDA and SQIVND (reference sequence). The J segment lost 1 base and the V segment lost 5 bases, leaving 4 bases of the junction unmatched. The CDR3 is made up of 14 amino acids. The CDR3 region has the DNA TGTGCCAGTAGTGAGGACAGGCGGAACACTGAAGCTTTCTTT. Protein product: CASSEDRRNTEAFF.

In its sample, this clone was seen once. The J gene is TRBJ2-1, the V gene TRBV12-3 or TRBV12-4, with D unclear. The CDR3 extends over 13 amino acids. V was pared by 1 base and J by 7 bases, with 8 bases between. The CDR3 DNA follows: TGTGCCAGCAGTTTAGGGAGCCGGAATGAGCAGTTCTTC. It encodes CASSLGSRNEQFF.

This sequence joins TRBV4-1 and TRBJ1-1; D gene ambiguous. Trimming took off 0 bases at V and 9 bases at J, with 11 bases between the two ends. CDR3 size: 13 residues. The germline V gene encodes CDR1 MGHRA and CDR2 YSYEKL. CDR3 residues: CASSQDGRQKAFF. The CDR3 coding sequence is TGCGCCAGCAGCCAAGATGGACGCCAAAAAGCTTTCTTT.